Listed below are T cell receptor beta chains from one sample, sequenced in a study of tumor-infiltrating lymphocytes in primary liver carcinoma. From the multiplex PCR reads, TCRdb called clonotypes with MiXCR, one entry per CDR3 protein. The sample includes about 120,000 distinct CDR3 sequences, about two thirds seen only once; the top ten take over 8%. Sample: tumor-adjacent normal liver tissue. The receptors here all came from a woman in her sixties or seventies with primary liver carcinoma and hepatitis B virus infection. The CDR3 runs from the conserved cysteine through the conserved F or W. The D gene is left open where the match is weak. Only part of the rows carry a size: once, few, many, or a class if the clone is expanded.

TRBV6-1	TRBJ1-5	once	-	TGTGCCAGCAGTGAAAATGGGGTTGAGGGTCAACCCCAGCAATTT	CASSENGVEGQPQQF
TRBV19	TRBJ2-1	-	-	TGTGCCAGTACTATTGACAGGTCCTACAATGAGCAGTTCTTC	CASTIDRSYNEQFF
TRBV5-4	TRBJ2-5	-	TRBD1	TGTGCCAGCGGCACAGGACAGGGGATAGAGACCCAGTACTTC	CASGTGQGIETQYF
TRBV29-1	TRBJ2-1	few	-	TGCAGCGTGCAGGCCGGACGTAGCAGTGAGCAGTTCTTC	CSVQAGRSSEQFF
TRBV6-5	TRBJ2-3	once	-	TGTGCTAGCATCAGTTTATTGGGGTCAGATACGCAGTATTTT	CASISLLGSDTQYF
TRBV29-1	TRBJ2-3	-	TRBD2	TGCAGCGTCAACGGATCCGCGGCGGGAGGTGGCGATACGCAGTATTTT	CSVNGSAAGGGDTQYF
TRBV12-3/TRBV12-4	TRBJ2-6	-	-	TGTGCCAGCAGCCGGGGACTTGGGGCCAGCGTCCTGACTTTC	CASSRGLGASVLTF
TRBV11-2	TRBJ2-3	-	-	TGTGACAGCCGCTTAGGGCCTAGCCGGGCTATCACAGATACGCAGTATTTT	CDSRLGPSRAITDTQYF
TRBV5-1	TRBJ1-4	-	TRBD1	TGCGCCAGCAGCTACGGACAGGGATTGACTAATGGAAAACTGTTTTTT	CASSYGQGLTNGKLFF
TRBV29-1	TRBJ2-1	-	-	TGCAGCGTTGAAGAGGGAGGTTCTCCATACAATGAGCAGTTTTTC	CSVEEGGSPYNEQFF
TRBV6-5	TRBJ2-3	-	-	TGTGCCAGCAGTTACTCGCTAGCAGATCCGTCACATACACAGTATTTT	CASSYSLADPSHTQYF
TRBV7-9	TRBJ2-3	-	-	TGTGCCAGCAGTCACACAGATGCGCAATATTTT	CASSHTDAQYF
TRBV7-3	TRBJ1-6	-	-	TGTGCCAGCAGCCCACACAGGGACTCACCCCTCCACTTT	CASSPHRDSPLHF
TRBV5-1	TRBJ2-3	-	TRBD2	TGCGCCAGCAGCTTGGCGTCTAGCGGGGTGATCACAGATACGCAGTATTTT	CASSLASSGVITDTQYF
TRBV5-1	TRBJ2-7	-	-	TGCACCAGCAGCTCCTCCACCTGGACAGTCTCCTACGAGCAGTACTTC	CTSSSSTWTVSYEQYF
TRBV5-1	TRBJ2-1	-	-	TGCGTCAGCAGCTCGGCTAGCTCCTCCTACAATGAGCAGTTCTTC	CVSSSASSSYNEQFF
TRBV5-1	TRBJ2-7	-	TRBD1	TGCGCCAGCAGCACGGGACAGAGCTACGAGCAGTACTTC	CASSTGQSYEQYF
TRBV29-1	TRBJ2-1	medium-sized	-	TGCAGCGTTGAACCGGCAGGATCCGGCAATGAGCAGTTCTTC	CSVEPAGSGNEQFF
TRBV7-9	TRBJ2-7	once	-	TGTGCCAGCAGCTTAGTAGGGTACAAGCAGTATTTC	CASSLVGYKQYF
TRBV5-6	TRBJ2-7	few	-	TGTGCCAGTAGCGAGTGGACGGGCGAGCAGTACTTC	CASSEWTGEQYF
TRBV6-2/TRBV6-3	TRBJ2-2	once	-	TGTGCCGGTTTGACGCCGGTCGGGGAACTGTTTTTT	CAGLTPVGELFF
TRBV30	TRBJ2-1	-	TRBD2	TGTGCCTGGATTCCAAAAATCTCTAGCGGGAGTAACAATGAGCAGTTCTTC	CAWIPKISSGSNNEQFF
TRBV6-5	TRBJ2-7	-	TRBD1	TGTGCCAGCAGTTACTATACCGGGTCAGGGGGTTTCGAGCAATACTTC	CASSYYTGSGGFEQYF
TRBV11-2	TRBJ1-1	-	-	TGTGCCAGCGGTCGCACACGGGGACGGGCGAACACTGAAGCCTTCTTT	CASGRTRGRANTEAFF
TRBV6-5	TRBJ2-6	-	TRBD2	TGTGCCAGCAGTTACCAACTAGCGGGGCCCACTGGGGCCAACGTCCTGACTTTC	CASSYQLAGPTGANVLTF
TRBV10-3	TRBJ2-7	-	-	TGTGCCATAAGCAGAACGGGACAAAGCCCCTACGAGCAGTACTTC	CAISRTGQSPYEQYF
TRBV11-2	TRBJ2-3	-	TRBD1	TGTGCCAGCAGCCGGACAGGGGCGGGCACAGATACGCAGTATTTT	CASSRTGAGTDTQYF
TRBV9	TRBJ1-2	few	-	TGTGCCAGCAGCCCTAGGGGCTTGTCGTTTGGTGAGGGCTACACCTTC	CASSPRGLSFGEGYTF
TRBV5-1	TRBJ2-2	many	TRBD2	TGCGCCAGCAGCTGGAGCCTAGCGGGACCGAACATGGGGGAGCTGTTTTTT	CASSWSLAGPNMGELFF
TRBV28	TRBJ2-5	few	TRBD1	TGTGCCAGCAGTCAAACAACCTCACTTCCCGGGACAGGGAGGGGTGAGACCCAGTACTTC	CASSQTTSLPGTGRGETQYF
TRBV6-2/TRBV6-3	TRBJ1-5	-	-	TGTGCCAGCAGTCACGGCGCCGGCGATCAGCCCCAGCATTTT	CASSHGAGDQPQHF
TRBV7-3	TRBJ2-3	-	-	TGTGCAAGCAGCTTTCCCCGACCCTGGGGAGATACGCAGTATTTT	CASSFPRPWGDTQYF